The 10 T cell receptor beta chains presented below share a single source sample, sequenced in a study of blood T cell repertoires in COVID-19. The data were produced by immunoSEQ multiplex PCR, yet TCRdb's version contains in-frame clones alone and is incomplete. The sample holds a few hundred thousand clones, about 85% seen once. Sequenced sample: PBMCs or T cells enriched from blood (not recorded which). These receptor sequences come from a woman aged 45-65 years who had recovered from COVID-19.

Only one count was recorded for this clone. The V gene is TRBV30, the J gene TRBJ2-3, with 8 nucleotides matching TRBD2. Per the germline V gene, CDR1 is GTSNPN and CDR2 is SVGIG (reference sequence). The J segment lost 2 bases and the V segment lost 4 bases, leaving 11 bases of the junction unmatched. CDR3 length: 16 residues. The CDR3 here is CAWTSGWMGVTDTQYF. The CDR3 DNA reads TGTGCCTGGACTAGCGGGTGGATGGGGGTCACAGATACGCAGTATTTT.

This chain links TRBV3-1 (or the pseudogene TRBV3-2) with TRBJ1-3; D might be TRBD1 (5 bases). The CDR3 totals 15 residues. V dropped 4 bases and J dropped 0 bases, with 10 bases sitting between them. Looked up from germline, CDR1 is LGHDT and CDR2 is YNNKEL (reference sequence). In DNA form, the CDR3 reads TGTGCCAGCAGCCGACAGTCACTCTCTGGAAACACCATATATTTT. It yields the protein CASSRQSLSGNTIYF.

The J gene is TRBJ1-1, the V gene TRBV4-1; D is ambiguous. This CDR3 has 14 amino acids. Trimming stripped 6 bases from V and 1 base from J, with 12 bases between. Germline V CDR1 and CDR2: MGHRA, YSYEKL. This CDR3 is CASRPSRGNTEAFF. The CDR3 coding sequence is TGCGCCAGCAGACCCTCACGGGGGAACACTGAAGCTTTCTTT.

This clone occurred once. This chain uses TRBV12-3 or TRBV12-4 with TRBJ1-2; perhaps TRBD1 as D (6 bases). CDR3 length: 13 amino acids. V dropped 6 bases and J dropped 3 bases, with 11 bases sitting between them. The CDR3 DNA reads TGTGCCAGCAGCCCCAGGGGAGACTATGGCTACACCTTC. This translates into CASSPRGDYGYTF.

The chain employs TRBV10-3 and TRBJ1-1; no reliable D call. V lost 3 bases and J lost 1, with 3 bases in between. The germline V gene has CDR1 ENHRY and CDR2 SYGVKD. The CDR3 has 12 amino acids. The CDR3 DNA sequence: TGTGCCATCAGTGACTGGAACACTGAAGCTTTCTTT. Translation: CAISDWNTEAFF.

This clone was picked up a small number of times. The chain carries TRBV5-1 and TRBJ1-5; weak D call: TRBD1 (6 bases). The CDR3 consists of 18 residues. Germline CDR1 reads SGHRS; CDR2 reads YFSETQ. The ends were cut back, 3 bases at V and 0 bases at J, with 19 bases in the middle. The CDR3 nucleotides are TGCGCCAGCAGCTCGGGCAGACAGGTCCCCGATAGCAATCAGCCCCAGCATTTT. The encoded protein is CASSSGRQVPDSNQPQHF.

The J gene is TRBJ2-7, the V gene TRBV5-4, with 8 bases matching TRBD2. CDR3 length: 15 residues. Germline V gives CDR1 SGHNT, CDR2 YYREEE (reference sequence). The trim removed 3 bases at V and 3 bases at J, leaving 8 bases unmatched. DNA for the CDR3: TGTGCCAGCAGCTCTAAGAGGACTAGCAGCTACGAGCAGTACTTC. This translates into CASSSKRTSSYEQYF.

The gene calls are TRBV5-1 and TRBJ1-1; TRBD1 matches at 8 bases. This CDR3 is built from 13 residues. CDR1 SGHRS and CDR2 YFSETQ come from the germline V gene. Germline trimming cut 3 bases from V and 4 bases from J; bases unmatched to any gene: 2. This CDR3 is CASSWDRTTEAFF. The CDR3 DNA sequence: TGCGCCAGCAGCTGGGACAGGACCACTGAAGCTTTCTTT.

J is TRBJ2-7 and V is TRBV30; D is perhaps TRBD1 (6 bases). CDR1 is GTSNPN and CDR2 is SVGIG in the germline V gene (reference sequence). The V end was cut by 2 bases, the J end by 6 bases, with 11 bases between. The CDR3 contains 12 residues. The CDR3 spells CAWSTGSREQYF. Here the CDR3 DNA reads TGTGCCTGGAGTACAGGGTCCCGCGAGCAGTACTTC.

This chain links TRBV7-2 with TRBJ2-7; 9 bases agree with TRBD1. Losses at the gene ends were 2 bases for V and 2 bases for J; bases not matched to a gene: 10. Germline loops: CDR1 SGHTA, CDR2 FQGNSA. This CDR3 comprises 17 residues. The CDR3 region is CASSLPLTGGFAYEQYF. CDR3 coding DNA: TGTGCCAGCAGCTTACCCCTGACAGGGGGTTTTGCCTACGAGCAGTACTTC.